This T cell receptor beta chain came from a study of blood T cell repertoires in COVID-19. CDR1 SQVTM and CDR2 ANQGSEA come from the germline V gene. Trimming took 6 bases from V and 4 from J; bases not matched to a gene: 9. The CDR3 contains 13 residues. Authors' analysis steps: Estimation of nucleated cell counts was performed using reference gene primer amplification. Only in-frame clones appear in the TCRdb table, and some are missing; sequencing was by immunoSEQ multiplex PCR. V and J calls and clone size are those listed in that table; D and trimming were worked out from the DNA. Among around 300,000 clones listed, 70% to 90% were seen once.

The chain has TRBV29-1 and TRBJ2-7; 7 positions agree with TRBD1. Sequenced: peripheral blood. This sequence was found in a woman between 65 and 79 years old with acute or convalescent COVID-19. The CDR3 coding sequence is TGCAGCGTCCGGGACAGCACCTTATACGAGCAGTACTTC. This gives the protein CSVRDSTLYEQYF.